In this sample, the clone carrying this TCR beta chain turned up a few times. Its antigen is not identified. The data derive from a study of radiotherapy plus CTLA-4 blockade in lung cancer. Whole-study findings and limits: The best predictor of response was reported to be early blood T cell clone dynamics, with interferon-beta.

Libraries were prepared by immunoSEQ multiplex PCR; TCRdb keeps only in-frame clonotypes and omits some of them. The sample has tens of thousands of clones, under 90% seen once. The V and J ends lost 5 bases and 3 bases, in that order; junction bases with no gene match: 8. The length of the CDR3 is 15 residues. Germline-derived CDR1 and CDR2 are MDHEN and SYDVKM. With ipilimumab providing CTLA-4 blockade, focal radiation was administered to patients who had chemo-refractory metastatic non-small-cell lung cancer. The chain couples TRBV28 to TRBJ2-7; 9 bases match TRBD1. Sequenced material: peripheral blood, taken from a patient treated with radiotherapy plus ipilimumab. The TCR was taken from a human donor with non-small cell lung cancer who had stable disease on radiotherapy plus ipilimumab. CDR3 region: CASSPRQGGHYEQYF. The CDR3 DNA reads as TGTGCCAGCAGTCCTCGACAGGGGGGACACTACGAGCAGTACTTC.